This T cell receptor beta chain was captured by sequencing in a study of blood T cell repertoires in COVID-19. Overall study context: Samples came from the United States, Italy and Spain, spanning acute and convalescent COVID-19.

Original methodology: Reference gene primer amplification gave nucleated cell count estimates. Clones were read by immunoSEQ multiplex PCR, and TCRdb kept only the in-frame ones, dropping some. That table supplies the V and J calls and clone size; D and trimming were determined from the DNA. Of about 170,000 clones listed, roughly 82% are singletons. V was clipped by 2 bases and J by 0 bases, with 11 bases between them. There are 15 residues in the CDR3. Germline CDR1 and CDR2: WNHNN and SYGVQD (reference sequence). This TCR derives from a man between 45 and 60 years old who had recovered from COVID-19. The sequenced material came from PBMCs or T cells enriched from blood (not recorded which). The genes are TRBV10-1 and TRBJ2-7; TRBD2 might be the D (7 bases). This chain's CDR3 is CASSERGASSYEQYF. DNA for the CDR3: TGCGCCAGCAGTGAGCGGGGGGCAAGCTCCTACGAGCAGTACTTC.